The clone carrying this TCR beta chain has a count of ten or more. This entry is derived from a study of T cells in Graves' hyperthyroidism and ophthalmopathy. RNA transcripts were the template for amplifying TCR beta CDR3 regions. The HTBI primer set served for first-round RT-PCR of the TCR CDR3. From the multiplex PCR reads, TCRdb called clonotypes with MiXCR, one entry per CDR3 protein. The sample lists about 380,000 distinct CDR3 sequences; about 14% were seen once. The ends were cut back, 1 base at V and 2 bases at J, with 14 bases in the middle. Germline lookup yields CDR1 SGHNT and CDR2 YENEEA. There are 16 residues in the CDR3.

The V and J genes are TRBV11-3 and TRBJ1-1; D is undetermined. The sample was blood. The TCR originated in a woman aged 30 to 39 with Graves' ophthalmopathy. The CDR3 nucleotides read TGTGCCAGCAGCTTAGTGAACGGAAGACTTAACACTGAAGCTTTCTTT. The encoded protein is CASSLVNGRLNTEAFF.